This entry describes one T cell receptor (beta chain). Antigen: not known. The study sampled blood at baseline, cycle 4 day 1, and cycle 7 day 1. Repertoires were generated with immunoSEQ multiplex PCR, while TCRdb's copy carries only in-frame clones and drops some. Among some 77,000 clones listed, roughly 87% were seen once. This sample stems from a study of OX40 agonist ivuxolimab in advanced cancers. The CDR3 is 12 residues long. Trimming shortened V by 5 bases and J by 11 bases, and 15 bases separated the two germline ends. From germline, CDR1 is SGHAT and CDR2 FQNNGV. Findings of the study overall: At doses 0.1 to 3.0 mg/kg, CD4+ and CD8+ clones expanded. Certain nonresponders likewise exhibited a low normalized T-cell clonal expansion. Among patients with partial responses at 0.1-3.0 mg/kg, clonal expansion was among the lowest.

The sequence derives from an adult with an advanced solid tumor such as melanoma, head and neck, liver or kidney cancer. The rearrangement links TRBV11-2 to TRBJ1-1; D call uncertain. The specimen was CD4+ or CD8+ T cells sorted from blood, collected in a trial of the OX40 agonist ivuxolimab. CDR3 protein: CASSPREAWAFF. The CDR3 DNA reads TGTGCCAGCAGCCCCCGAGAGGCGTGGGCTTTCTTT.